A selection of T cell receptor beta chains follows, all from one sample in a study of blood T cell repertoires in COVID-19. Clones were sequenced by immunoSEQ multiplex PCR, and TCRdb holds only the in-frame ones, with some missing. The sample consists of about 74,000 clones, 90% of them appearing once. Sequenced sample: peripheral blood. The source of these receptors is a human donor in a cohort sampled during active COVID-19. Each CDR3 is given with its conserved first and last residue. The D gene is left open where the match is weak. Only part of the rows carry a size: once, few, many, or a class if the clone is expanded.

j_call	clone_size	v_call	d_call	cdr3_nt	cdr3_aa
TRBJ1-3	.	TRBV9	.	TGTGCCAGCGCCACGAAGGGAGGGAGCGGAAACACCATATATTTT	CASATKGGSGNTIYF
TRBJ2-1	.	TRBV2	.	TGTGCCAGCAGCTATAACAATGAGCAGTTCTTC	CASSYNNEQFF
TRBJ1-2	once	TRBV7-2	TRBD1	TGTGCCAGCAGCTTAGCGGACAGGGGCAATAACTATGGCTACACCTTC	CASSLADRGNNYGYTF
TRBJ2-1	.	TRBV27	.	TGTGCCTGCGCCCCCGGGTCCTACAATGAGCAGTTCTTC	CACAPGSYNEQFF
TRBJ1-5	.	TRBV23-1	TRBD1	TGCGCCAGCAGCCCCAGTGCTTCGGACAGGCAGTATAGCAATCAGCCCCAGCATTTT	CASSPSASDRQYSNQPQHF
TRBJ1-2	once	TRBV3-1/TRBV3-2	TRBD1	TGTGCCAGCAGCTCTCCCGGGACAGCCAATGGCTACACCTTC	CASSSPGTANGYTF
TRBJ1-3	.	TRBV5-1	TRBD1	TGCGCCAGCAGCTTAGGACAGGATCGAACTGGAAACACCATATATTTT	CASSLGQDRTGNTIYF
TRBJ2-1	.	TRBV9	TRBD2	TGTGCCAGCAGCGTAGGCGACGGTGTCCCAGGGAGGGATTGGGACAATGAGCAGTTCTTC	CASSVGDGVPGRDWDNEQFF
TRBJ1-2	.	TRBV29-1	TRBD1	TGCAGCGTACCACAGGGGACTAACTATGGCTACACCTTC	CSVPQGTNYGYTF
TRBJ2-7	.	TRBV6-2/TRBV6-3	.	TGTGCCAGCAGTTACGGGCAGGGAAGGACCCACGAGCAGTACTTC	CASSYGQGRTHEQYF
TRBJ2-1	.	TRBV28	TRBD2	TGTGCCAGCAGCCCAGGACTAGCCAGCAATGAGCAGTTCTTC	CASSPGLASNEQFF
TRBJ2-7	.	TRBV6-5	TRBD1	TGTGCCAGCAGGATAACGACAGGGGGCTTATACGAGCAGTACTTC	CASRITTGGLYEQYF
TRBJ2-1	.	TRBV6-2/TRBV6-3	.	TGTGCCAGCAGTTGGACAGACAATGAGCAGTTCTTC	CASSWTDNEQFF
TRBJ2-3	.	TRBV7-3	.	TGTGCCAGCAGCTTAACCCTGGGAGTAGGCACAGATACGCAGTATTTT	CASSLTLGVGTDTQYF
TRBJ2-7	few	TRBV11-2	.	TGTGCCAGCAGCTTAGTGAGTAGATTTACCTACGAGCAGTACTTC	CASSLVSRFTYEQYF
TRBJ2-7	.	TRBV28	.	TGTGCCAGCAGCGCAACAGGGATCTACGAGCAGTACTTC	CASSATGIYEQYF
TRBJ2-7	.	TRBV4-3	.	TGCGCCAGCAGCCCGTCGATCTCTACCTACGAGCAGTACTTC	CASSPSISTYEQYF
TRBJ1-3	.	TRBV3-1/TRBV3-2	.	TGTGCCAGCAGCCAAGATCGAGTTACTGGAAACACCATATATTTT	CASSQDRVTGNTIYF
TRBJ2-7	.	TRBV27	TRBD1	TGTGCCAGCAGTCCGGGGACAGGGGCGTCCTACGAGCAGTACTTC	CASSPGTGASYEQYF
TRBJ2-7	.	TRBV20-1	.	TGCAGTGCCCCGCTAAACTACGAGCAGTACTTC	CSAPLNYEQYF
TRBJ2-3	.	TRBV6-2/TRBV6-3	TRBD2	TGTGCCAGCAGTTCGGGACTAGACACAGATACGCAGTATTTT	CASSSGLDTDTQYF
TRBJ1-1	.	TRBV10-3	TRBD1	TGTGCCATCAGTGGCCGGGACAGGGGGCGCGGCACTGAAGCTTTCTTT	CAISGRDRGRGTEAFF
TRBJ2-1	.	TRBV5-1	TRBD2	TGCGCCAGCAGCTTGGGGAATGGGGGGGTCCATGAGCAGTTCTTC	CASSLGNGGVHEQFF
TRBJ1-4	.	TRBV6-6	.	TGTGCCAGCCGTGCTGACGGGAATGAAAAACTGTTTTTT	CASRADGNEKLFF
TRBJ2-5	.	TRBV4-1	.	TGCGCCAGCAGCCAAGAATTCCGAGACCCGGGGGTGGAGACCCAGTACTTC	CASSQEFRDPGVETQYF
TRBJ2-1	.	TRBV7-8	TRBD1	TGTGCCAGCAGCAGGGACAGGGGGACGGGAGCTGAGCAGTTCTTC	CASSRDRGTGAEQFF
TRBJ2-3	.	TRBV4-2	.	TGTGCCAGCAGCCGCGGGGGCGGGAGTGGCACAGATACGCAGTATTTT	CASSRGGGSGTDTQYF
TRBJ2-3	once	TRBV7-8	.	TGTGCCACCCTCGTACGGAGCACAGATACGCAGTATTTT	CATLVRSTDTQYF